The following is a TCR beta chain sequence with its context. As yet, its antigen is unknown. The CDR3 contains 13 residues. Trimming removed 6 bases from V and 4 bases from J, with 9 bases in between. Germline V CDR1 and CDR2: MNHNS, SASEGT. This PCR relied on a set of 60 Vbeta primers and 13 Jbeta primers. Produced via immunoSEQ multiplex PCR; TCRdb's table is partial and in-frame only. This table has around 120,000 clones, about 80% appearing once. This entry comes from a study of cytomegalovirus exposure and HLA in healthy donors. Overall study findings and caveats: As was reported, the HLA-A and HLA-B alleles of most subjects were accurately predicted from TCR beta sequences. Later genetic work tied a missense DCLRE1C variant to beta-chain V and J trimming.

This sequence was found in a girl aged 2-15 years in good health and CMV-seronegative. The chain combines TRBV6-1 with TRBJ2-2, with D unclear. Sequenced material: PBMCs. The CDR3: CASRERGTGELFF. In DNA, the CDR3 is TGTGCCAGCAGGGAACGAGGCACCGGGGAGCTGTTTTTT.